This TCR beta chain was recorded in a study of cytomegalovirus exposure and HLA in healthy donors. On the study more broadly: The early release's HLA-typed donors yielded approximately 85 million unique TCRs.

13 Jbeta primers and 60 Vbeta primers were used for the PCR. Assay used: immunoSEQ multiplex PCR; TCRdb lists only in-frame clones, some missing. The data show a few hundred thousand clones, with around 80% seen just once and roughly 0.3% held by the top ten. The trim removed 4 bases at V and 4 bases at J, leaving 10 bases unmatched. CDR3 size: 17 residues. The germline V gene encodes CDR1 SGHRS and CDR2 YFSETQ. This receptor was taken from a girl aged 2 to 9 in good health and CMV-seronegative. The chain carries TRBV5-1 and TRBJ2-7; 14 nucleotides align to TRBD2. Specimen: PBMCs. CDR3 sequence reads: CASSHGLAGGSSYEQYF. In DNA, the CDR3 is TGCGCCAGCAGCCATGGACTAGCGGGGGGATCGTCGTACGAGCAGTACTTC.